This entry lists 32 T cell receptor beta chains sequenced from one sample in a study of blood T cell repertoires in COVID-19. Using immunoSEQ multiplex PCR, the repertoire was profiled, and TCRdb retains in-frame clones only, with some absent. The sample includes about 120,000 clones, 83% of them seen just once. Sequenced material: peripheral blood. The receptors shown here come from a man aged 25 to 40 with acute or convalescent COVID-19.

V usage is TRBV28 and J usage is TRBJ2-3; D is uncertain. In germline, CDR1 is MDHEN, CDR2 SYDVKM. The length of the CDR3 is 12 residues. V lost 4 bases and J 5 bases, leaving 7 bases between the germline ends. CDR3 sequence: CASSSPRDTQYF. The CDR3 nucleotides read TGTGCCAGCAGTTCCCCCCGAGATACGCAGTATTTT.

The chain carries TRBV19 and TRBJ1-5, with a weak D call TRBD1 (5 bases). Germline lookup yields CDR1 LNHDA and CDR2 SQIVND (reference sequence). There are 13 residues in the CDR3. V was trimmed by 8 bases and J by 14 bases, leaving 22 bases between them. CDR3 sequence reads: CASSESLRGREHF. The CDR3 DNA sequence: TGTGCCAGTTCTGAATCGCTTAGGGGAAGGGAGCATTTT.

The chain links TRBV6-5 to TRBJ2-5; 7 bases match TRBD1. CDR1 is MNHEY, CDR2 SVGAGI, per germline. The junction had 8 bases not matched to a gene; V was cut back by 8 bases and J by 5 bases. The CDR3 extends over 13 amino acids. For the CDR3, the DNA is TGTGCCAGCTCTGAGGGGGCACGTGAGACCCAGTACTTC. This sequence encodes CASSEGARETQYF.

Only a few counts were recorded for this clone. The V call is TRBV4-2, the J call TRBJ1-4, with D hard to call. This CDR3 is built from 14 residues. Trimming cost V 0 bases and J 4 bases, with 6 bases left between them. CDR1 and CDR2 (germline): LGHNA, YNFKEQ. The CDR3 loop reads CASSQEAINEKLFF. The CDR3 DNA reads TGTGCCAGCAGCCAAGAGGCCATTAATGAAAAACTGTTTTTT.

This chain links TRBV6-1 with TRBJ1-1; D not resolved. The CDR3 spans 13 residues. CDR1 and CDR2 (germline): MNHNS, SASEGT. Trimming cost V 2 bases and J 4 bases, with 8 bases left between them. CDR3 amino acids: CASSEMGPTEAFF. CDR3 coding DNA: TGTGCCAGCAGTGAAATGGGCCCCACTGAAGCTTTCTTT.

The V call is TRBV6-5, the J call TRBJ1-6, with D tentatively TRBD1 (5 bases). V lost 7 bases to trimming and J lost 9 bases, with 19 bases between them. This CDR3 contains 15 residues. Germline V CDR1 and CDR2: MNHEY, SVGAGI. CDR3 nucleotides: TGTGCCAGCACCCTCACCGGGGGGTCCGGTTCACCCCTCCACTTT. Protein: CASTLTGGSGSPLHF.

This clone was observed a few times. This chain joins TRBV5-6 and TRBJ1-2; D not certain. The germline CDR1 and CDR2 sequences are SGHDT and YYEEEE. This CDR3 is built from 15 residues. Trimming took off 1 base at V and 0 bases at J, with 10 bases between the two ends. The CDR3 loop reads CASSLLGVANYGYTF. CDR3 nucleotides: TGTGCCAGCAGCTTGTTAGGAGTAGCTAACTATGGCTACACCTTC.

The CDR3 reads CASSLGTSGSYEQYV. The CDR3 DNA follows: TGCGCCAGCAGCTTGGGGACTAGCGGGAGCTACGAGCAGTACGTC. The V gene is TRBV5-1, the J gene TRBJ2-7; 13 bases agree with TRBD2. The CDR3 totals 15 residues. Germline V CDR1 and CDR2: SGHRS, YFSETQ. The V gene end was trimmed by 0 bases and the J gene end by 3 bases; junction bases not matched to a gene: 0.

The rearrangement joins TRBV5-5 to TRBJ2-1; the D gene is possibly TRBD2 (7 bases). Trimming removed 0 bases from V and 0 bases from J, with 10 bases in between. Germline CDR1 SGHKS, CDR2 YYEKEE (reference sequence). The length of the CDR3 is 16 residues. CDR3 sequence reads: CASSLEGEGSYNEQFF. The DNA of the CDR3 is TGTGCCAGCAGCTTGGAGGGGGAGGGCTCCTACAATGAGCAGTTCTTC.

The table lists this clone with a count of one. The V gene is TRBV4-3, the J gene TRBJ2-7, with 8 bases identical to TRBD1. J gave up 1 base and V 2 bases, and 4 bases lay outside the gene matches. The CDR3 is made up of 15 amino acids. The germline gives CDR1 LGHNA, CDR2 YSLEER. In nucleotides, the CDR3 is TGCGCCAGCAGCCAAAATACAGGGGGGTCCTACGAGCAGTACTTC. Translating gives CASSQNTGGSYEQYF.

This chain connects TRBV19 to TRBJ1-1, with D tentatively TRBD1 (5 bases). Germline lookup yields CDR1 LNHDA and CDR2 SQIVND (reference sequence). The V and J ends lost 5 bases and 10 bases respectively, with 17 bases between them. There are 13 residues in the CDR3. DNA for the CDR3: TGTGCCAGTAGTCAGACAGCGGGCTCCGGAGCTTTCTTT. It is translated as CASSQTAGSGAFF.

The chain combines TRBV2 with TRBJ2-3, with a possible D match to TRBD1 (6 bases). The CDR3 has 12 amino acids. V was cut by 5 bases and J by 10 bases, with 13 bases left in between. Germline V gene data show CDR1 as SNHLY and CDR2 as FYNNEI. CDR3 in DNA: TGTGCCAGCAGTCCACAGGGAAGGGCGCAGTATTTT. It yields the protein CASSPQGRAQYF.

The V call is TRBV19, the J call TRBJ1-4; D might be TRBD1 (5 bases). The CDR3 runs 15 residues. The V and J ends lost 6 bases and 6 bases respectively, with 17 bases between them. The germline V gene encodes CDR1 LNHDA and CDR2 SQIVND (reference sequence). The CDR3 DNA sequence: TGTGCCAGTAGCCCAACATCGGGGACTGATGAAAAACTGTTTTTT. Amino acids: CASSPTSGTDEKLFF.

V gene TRBV5-6 combines with J gene TRBJ2-5; D call uncertain. The germline CDR1 and CDR2 sequences are SGHDT and YYEEEE. The CDR3 runs 13 residues. With 3 bases removed from V and 0 bases from J, the gap between germline ends came to 6 bases. The CDR3 sequence: CASSWANQETQYF. Here the CDR3 DNA reads TGTGCCAGCAGCTGGGCAAACCAAGAGACCCAGTACTTC.

CDR3 nucleotides: TGTGCCAGCAGCTCTAGGGGGCGGGTAGGGTACCAAGAGACCCAGTACTTC. Translated, it gives CASSSRGRVGYQETQYF. The rearrangement joins TRBV11-2 to TRBJ2-5, with TRBD1 matching 7 bases. Germline CDR1 SGHAT, CDR2 FQNNGV. CDR3 length: 17 residues. The V and J ends lost 4 bases and 0 bases, in that order; junction bases with no gene match: 11.

The CDR3 loop reads CASRVGQGATSGRRTDTQYF. The CDR3 nucleotides are TGCGCCAGCAGGGTGGGGCAGGGGGCCACTAGCGGGAGACGCACAGATACGCAGTATTTT. The chain links TRBV5-1 to TRBJ2-3, with TRBD2 matching over 11 bases. Looked up from germline, CDR1 is SGHRS and CDR2 is YFSETQ. V lost 5 bases to trimming and J lost 1 base; unmatched junction nucleotides: 18. This CDR3 is built from 20 residues.

V gene TRBV7-6 combines with J gene TRBJ2-3; D ambiguous. The germline V gene encodes CDR1 SGHVS and CDR2 FNYEAQ. Trimming removed 1 base from V and 1 base from J, with 9 bases in between. CDR3 length equals 15 residues. DNA of the CDR3: TGTGCCAGCAGCTTAGATCCACAACGCACAGATACGCAGTATTTT. The encoded protein is CASSLDPQRTDTQYF.

The chain has TRBV9 and TRBJ1-1; D is ambiguous. Germline V lookup: CDR1 SGDLS, CDR2 YYNGEE. The CDR3 has 13 amino acids. The germline V and J ends were trimmed by 4 bases and 7 bases, with 14 bases remaining between them. CDR3 in amino acids: CASSFSEFGEAFF. Here the CDR3 DNA reads TGTGCCAGCAGCTTTAGCGAGTTTGGTGAAGCTTTCTTT.

The chain recombines TRBV4-3 with TRBJ2-2; 7 nucleotides align to TRBD1. CDR1 is LGHNA and CDR2 is YSLEER in the germline V gene. CDR3 length equals 18 residues. The ends lost 0 bases at V and 3 bases at J; junction bases unmatched: 10. CDR3 in amino acids: CASSQDLVAGGYTGELFF. CDR3 DNA: TGCGCCAGCAGCCAAGATTTAGTGGCAGGGGGATACACCGGGGAGCTGTTTTTT.

This clone appeared a single time. The CDR3 sequence is CASRHGEAQYF. The CDR3 region has the DNA TGTGCCAGCAGGCATGGAGAAGCGCAGTATTTT. V usage is TRBV9 and J usage is TRBJ2-3; D is ambiguous. The CDR3 is 11 residues long. V lost 5 bases and J lost 10, with 11 bases in between. Per the germline V gene, CDR1 is SGDLS and CDR2 is YYNGEE.

V usage is TRBV11-2 and J usage is TRBJ2-7, with a tentative D call TRBD1 (5 bases). Between the trimmed V and J ends, which lost 1 base and 4 bases, there was a span of 14 bases. CDR1 is SGHAT and CDR2 is FQNNGV in the germline V gene. This CDR3 has 15 amino acids. CDR3 in DNA: TGTGCCAGCAGCTTAGGACCGGACACCAATTACGAGCAGTACGTC. Its translation: CASSLGPDTNYEQYV.

The rearrangement uses TRBV5-1 and TRBJ1-1, with 7 bases lining up with TRBD1. Trimming took 0 bases from V and 5 from J; bases not matched to a gene: 10. CDR3 length equals 16 residues. Germline V gene lookup returns CDR1 SGHRS and CDR2 YFSETQ. This CDR3 is CASSLEPDRVRTEAFF. CDR3 nucleotides: TGCGCCAGCAGCTTGGAGCCAGACAGGGTACGGACTGAAGCTTTCTTT.

The rearrangement joins TRBV19 to TRBJ2-3; perhaps TRBD2 as D (6 bases). V gave up 3 bases and J gave up 6 bases, with 22 bases separating them. The CDR3 spans 17 residues. Germline-derived CDR1 and CDR2 are LNHDA and SQIVND (reference sequence). The CDR3 DNA sequence: TGTGCCAGTAGTATTGGAGCCCGGCGGGGAAGTGGGGATACGCAGTATTTT. The encoded protein is CASSIGARRGSGDTQYF.

The chain carries TRBV9 and TRBJ2-5, with TRBD2 matching 8 bases. This CDR3 spans 16 amino acids. Germline V gene sequence: CDR1 SGDLS, CDR2 YYNGEE. V was pared by 0 bases and J by 9 bases, with 13 bases of the junction left unmatched. The chain's CDR3 is CASSVAVSGAVGAQYF. The CDR3 DNA follows: TGTGCCAGCAGCGTAGCGGTTAGCGGGGCCGTCGGGGCCCAGTACTTC.

The CDR3 nucleotides read TGTGCCAGCAGTACCGGACAGGGGGGCTACGAGCAGTACGTC. Residues: CASSTGQGGYEQYV. This chain links TRBV6-1 with TRBJ2-7; TRBD1 aligns across 10 bases. Germline lookup yields CDR1 MNHNS and CDR2 SASEGT. Unmatched junction bases numbered 4, after V lost 5 bases and J lost 3 bases. CDR3 length: 14 amino acids.

The V and J genes are TRBV11-3 and TRBJ2-2; 13 positions match TRBD2. With V trimmed by 5 bases and J by 0 bases, 6 bases remained unmatched. Germline CDR1 and CDR2: SGHNT and YENEEA. The CDR3 runs 18 residues. The CDR3 coding sequence is TGTGCCAGCAGCCCAGGGACTAGCGGGGTCGCGAACACCGGGGAGCTGTTTTTT. Amino acid sequence: CASSPGTSGVANTGELFF.

The chain has TRBV19 and TRBJ2-5, with 8 bases fitting TRBD2. CDR1 is LNHDA, CDR2 SQIVND, per germline (reference sequence). The CDR3 sequence is 13 residues long. J gave up 2 bases and V 6 bases, and 2 bases lay outside the gene matches. CDR3 sequence reads: CASSQRGQETQYF. The CDR3 nucleotides read TGTGCCAGTAGCCAGCGGGGGCAAGAGACCCAGTACTTC. The whole variable domain, filled in from reference TRBV19 and TRBJ2-5, reads DGGITQSPKYLFRKEGQNVTLSCEQNLNHDAMYWYRQDPGQGLRLIYYSQIVNDFQKGDIAEGYSVSREKKESFPLTVTSAQKNPTAFYLCASSQRGQETQYFGPGTRLLVL.

The chain carries TRBV6-6 and TRBJ1-6; the match to TRBD1 covers 10 bases. Unmatched junction bases numbered 9, after V lost 6 bases and J lost 13 bases. Germline CDR1 reads MNHNY; CDR2 reads SVGAGI (reference sequence). The CDR3 has 14 residues. CDR3 bases: TGTGCCAGCAGAAACCGGGACAGGGGAGGCCCCCTCCACTTT. Encoded protein: CASRNRDRGGPLHF.

This clone showed up just once. V gene TRBV7-2 combines with J gene TRBJ1-2; perhaps TRBD1 as D (5 bases). The CDR3 is made up of 15 amino acids. Per the germline V gene, CDR1 is SGHTA and CDR2 is FQGNSA. V lost 5 bases and J 8 bases, leaving 21 bases between the germline ends. The CDR3 region has the DNA TGTGCCAGCAGCCCCGGGGGACCCAAGTCGCAGGGCTACACCTTC. This encodes CASSPGGPKSQGYTF. The variable domain in full, with the rest retrieved from reference TRBV7-2 and TRBJ1-2, is GAGVSQSPSNKVTEKGKDVELRCDPISGHTALYWYRQSLGQGLEFLIYFQGNSAPDKSGLPSDRFSAERTGGSVSTLTIQRTQQEDSAVYLCASSPGGPKSQGYTFGSGTRLTVV.

V is TRBV19 and J is TRBJ2-6, with D hard to call. CDR3 length equals 16 residues. Per the germline V gene, CDR1 is LNHDA and CDR2 is SQIVND (reference sequence). The V end was cut by 1 base, the J end by 0 bases, with 7 bases between. CDR3 residues: CASSIGGRSGANVLTF. The CDR3 nucleotides are TGTGCCAGTAGTATAGGCGGCCGCTCTGGGGCCAACGTCCTGACTTTC.

This clone was seen more than once but under ten times. CDR3 region: CASSLAGRTEQFF. DNA of the CDR3: TGTGCCAGCAGCTTAGCCGGGAGAACTGAGCAGTTCTTC. V gene TRBV7-8 combines with J gene TRBJ2-1; maybe TRBD2 (6 bases). This CDR3 contains 13 residues. Germline lookup yields CDR1 SGHVS and CDR2 FQNEAQ. The V end lost 0 bases, the J end lost 9 bases, and 9 bases lay between the germline ends.

V and J are TRBV4-1 and TRBJ1-1; D gene ambiguous. The CDR3 covers 13 residues. Trimming shortened V by 4 bases and J by 0 bases, and 6 bases separated the two germline ends. Germline V gene lookup returns CDR1 MGHRA and CDR2 YSYEKL. Written as DNA, the CDR3 is TGCGCCAGCAGCCGGAGCATGAACACTGAAGCTTTCTTT. It specifies CASSRSMNTEAFF.